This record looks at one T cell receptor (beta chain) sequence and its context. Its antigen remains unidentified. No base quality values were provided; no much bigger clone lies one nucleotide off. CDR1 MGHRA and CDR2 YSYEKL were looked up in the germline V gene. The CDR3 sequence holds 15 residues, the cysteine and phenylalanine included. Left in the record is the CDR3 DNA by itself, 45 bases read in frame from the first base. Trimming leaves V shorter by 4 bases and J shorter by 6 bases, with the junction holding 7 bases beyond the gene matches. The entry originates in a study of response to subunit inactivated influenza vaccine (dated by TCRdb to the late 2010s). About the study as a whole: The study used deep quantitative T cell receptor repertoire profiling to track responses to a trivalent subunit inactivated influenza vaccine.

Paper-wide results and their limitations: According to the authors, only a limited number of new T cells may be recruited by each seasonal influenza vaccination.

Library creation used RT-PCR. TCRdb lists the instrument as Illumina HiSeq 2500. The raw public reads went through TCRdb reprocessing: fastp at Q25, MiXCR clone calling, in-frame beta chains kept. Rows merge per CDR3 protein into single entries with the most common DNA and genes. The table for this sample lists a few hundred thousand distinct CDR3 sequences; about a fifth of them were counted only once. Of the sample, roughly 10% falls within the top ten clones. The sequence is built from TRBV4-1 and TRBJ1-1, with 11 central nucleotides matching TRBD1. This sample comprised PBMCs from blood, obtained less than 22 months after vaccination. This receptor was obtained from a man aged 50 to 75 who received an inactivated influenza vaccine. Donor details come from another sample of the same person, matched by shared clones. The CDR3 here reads CASSLEDRGRSEAFF. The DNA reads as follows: TGCGCCAGCAGCCTCGAGGACAGGGGGCGATCTGAAGCTTTCTTT.